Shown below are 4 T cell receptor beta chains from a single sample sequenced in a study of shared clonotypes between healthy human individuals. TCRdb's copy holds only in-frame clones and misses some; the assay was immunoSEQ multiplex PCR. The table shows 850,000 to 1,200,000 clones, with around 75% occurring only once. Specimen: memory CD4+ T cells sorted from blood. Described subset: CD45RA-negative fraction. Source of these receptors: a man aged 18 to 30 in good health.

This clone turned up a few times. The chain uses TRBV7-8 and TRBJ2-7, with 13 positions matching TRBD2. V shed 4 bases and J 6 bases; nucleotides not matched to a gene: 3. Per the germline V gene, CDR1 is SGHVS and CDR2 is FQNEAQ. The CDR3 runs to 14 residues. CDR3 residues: CASSSGLAGTEQYF. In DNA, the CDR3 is TGTGCCAGCAGCTCGGGACTAGCGGGAACCGAGCAGTACTTC.

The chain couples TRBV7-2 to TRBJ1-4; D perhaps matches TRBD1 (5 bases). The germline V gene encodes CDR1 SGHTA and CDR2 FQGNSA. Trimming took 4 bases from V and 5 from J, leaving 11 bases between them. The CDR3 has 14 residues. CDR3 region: CASSSDTGNEKLFF. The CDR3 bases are TGTGCCAGCAGCTCGGACACGGGAAATGAAAAACTGTTTTTT.

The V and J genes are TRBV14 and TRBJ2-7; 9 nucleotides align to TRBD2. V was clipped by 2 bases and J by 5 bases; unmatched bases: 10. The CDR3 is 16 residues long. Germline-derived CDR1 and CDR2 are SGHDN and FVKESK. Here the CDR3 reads CASSQRRAGGGHEQYF. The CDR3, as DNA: TGTGCCAGCAGCCAAAGAAGAGCGGGAGGAGGTCACGAGCAGTACTTC.

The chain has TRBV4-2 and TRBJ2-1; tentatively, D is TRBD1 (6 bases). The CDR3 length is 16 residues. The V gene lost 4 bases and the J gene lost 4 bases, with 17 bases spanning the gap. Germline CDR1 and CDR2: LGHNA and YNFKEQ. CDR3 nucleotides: TGTGCCAGCAGCCCCAGACTTTGGGGGCTATACAATGAGCAGTTCTTC. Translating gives CASSPRLWGLYNEQFF.